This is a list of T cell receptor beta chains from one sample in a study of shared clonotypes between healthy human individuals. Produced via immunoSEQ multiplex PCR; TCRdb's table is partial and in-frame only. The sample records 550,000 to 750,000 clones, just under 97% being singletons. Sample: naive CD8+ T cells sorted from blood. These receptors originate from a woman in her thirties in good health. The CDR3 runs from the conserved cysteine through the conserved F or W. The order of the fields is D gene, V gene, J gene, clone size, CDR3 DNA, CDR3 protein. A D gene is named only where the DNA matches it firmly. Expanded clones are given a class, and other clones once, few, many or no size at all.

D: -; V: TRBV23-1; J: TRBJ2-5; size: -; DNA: TGCGCCCCCTTACGAGTGGGGACTGAAGAGACCCAGTACTTC; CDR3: CAPLRVGTEETQYF
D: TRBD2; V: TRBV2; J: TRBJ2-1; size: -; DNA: TGTGCCAGCAGACAGACTAGCGGGAGGCTCAATGAGCAGTTCTTC; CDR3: CASRQTSGRLNEQFF
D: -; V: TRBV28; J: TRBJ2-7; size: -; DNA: TGTGCCAGCAGTCAAGGAGAGTCATACGAGCAGTACTTC; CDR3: CASSQGESYEQYF
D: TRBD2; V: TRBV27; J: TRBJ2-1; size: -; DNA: TGTGCCAGCAGCCCTCAAGGACTAGCGGGAGCCAATGAGCAGTTCTTC; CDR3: CASSPQGLAGANEQFF
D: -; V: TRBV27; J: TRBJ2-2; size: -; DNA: TGTGCCAGCAGTCAACTTTACACCGGGGAGCTGTTTTTT; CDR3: CASSQLYTGELFF
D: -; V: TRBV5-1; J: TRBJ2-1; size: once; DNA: TGCGCCAGCAGCTTGTACTTTGTGGCGGAAGTTACCTCAAATGAGCAGTTCTTC; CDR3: CASSLYFVAEVTSNEQFF
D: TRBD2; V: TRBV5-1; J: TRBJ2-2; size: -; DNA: TGCGCCAGCAGCAACAGAGCGGGATGGACCGCGAACACCGGGGAGCTGTTTTTT; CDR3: CASSNRAGWTANTGELFF
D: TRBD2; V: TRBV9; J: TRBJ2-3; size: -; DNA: TGTGCCAGCAGCCCAGGGACTAGCGGGAGGGCGTCTACAGATACGCAGTATTTT; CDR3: CASSPGTSGRASTDTQYF
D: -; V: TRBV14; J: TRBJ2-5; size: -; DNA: TGTGCCAGCAGCCAGCAGGGGACTATTAAAGAGACCCAGTACTTC; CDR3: CASSQQGTIKETQYF
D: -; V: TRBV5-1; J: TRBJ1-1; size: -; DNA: TGCGCCAGCAGCTTGGAACGGTACACTGAAGCTTTCTTT; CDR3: CASSLERYTEAFF
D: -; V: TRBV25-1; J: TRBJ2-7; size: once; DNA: TGTGCCAGCAGTGACCTTAGTTCCTCCTACGAGCAGTACTTC; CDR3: CASSDLSSSYEQYF
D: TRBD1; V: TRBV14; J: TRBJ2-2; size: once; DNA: TGTGCCAGCAGCCAACGGACAGGGAGGAGGAGAGGAACCGGGGAGCTGTTTTTT; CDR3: CASSQRTGRRRGTGELFF
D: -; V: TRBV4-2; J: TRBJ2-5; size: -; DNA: TGTGCCAGCAGCCCCGAAGCCGACCCTGGGACCCAGTACTTC; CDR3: CASSPEADPGTQYF
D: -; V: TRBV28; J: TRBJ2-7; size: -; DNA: TGTGCCAGCAGTCCCCTTACCGCCCTCGAGCAGTACTTC; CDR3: CASSPLTALEQYF
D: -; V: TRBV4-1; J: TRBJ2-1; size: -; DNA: TGCGCCAGCAGCCACCCCAAAGGAGGAAACAATGAGCAGTTCTTC; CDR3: CASSHPKGGNNEQFF
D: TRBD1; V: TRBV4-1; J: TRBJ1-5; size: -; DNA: TGCGCCAGCAGCCTGAGACAGGGGAATCAGCCCCAGCATTTT; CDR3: CASSLRQGNQPQHF
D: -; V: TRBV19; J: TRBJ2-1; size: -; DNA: TGTGCCACTCGCGGGGTCCGCACCTACAATGAGCAGTTCTTC; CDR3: CATRGVRTYNEQFF
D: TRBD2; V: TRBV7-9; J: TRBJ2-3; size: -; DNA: TGTGCCAGCAGCTTAATACTAGCGGGAGACTTTTCGCAGTATTTT; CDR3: CASSLILAGDFSQYF